A single sample gave rise to the 20 T cell receptor beta chains below, sequenced in a study of T cell clonotyping in hematopoietic cell transplantation. Generated by immunoSEQ multiplex PCR, the TCRdb table keeps only in-frame clones and is missing some. The sample lists about 12,000 clones, about half occurring once. Sequencing was done on a sample of peripheral blood mononuclear cells. Source of these receptors: a man over 45 in good health. Some clones in this sample may be carry-over from other donors' samples.

This clone is categorized as medium-sized (0.01 to 0.1%). The chain is built from TRBV4-1 and TRBJ1-1; D not certain. Trimming left V 5 bases short and J 1 base short, with 11 bases between. The CDR3 spans 14 residues. The germline V gene has CDR1 MGHRA and CDR2 YSYEKL. CDR3 DNA: TGCGCCAGCAGCACCCGGACGGAGAACACTGAAGCTTTCTTT. Amino acid sequence: CASSTRTENTEAFF.

The V and J genes are TRBV27 and TRBJ2-7, with D tentatively TRBD1 (5 bases). Per the germline V gene, CDR1 is MNHEY and CDR2 is SMNVEV (reference sequence). V gave up 4 bases and J gave up 5 bases, with 9 bases separating them. The CDR3 is made up of 12 amino acids. CDR3 in amino acids: CASSSGFHEQYF. CDR3 bases: TGTGCCAGCAGTTCAGGGTTCCACGAGCAGTACTTC.

The V and J genes are TRBV6-5 and TRBJ2-7; TRBD2 is a possible D gene (5 bases). Germline V gives CDR1 MNHEY, CDR2 SVGAGI. The CDR3 totals 12 residues. With 6 bases removed from V and 2 bases from J, the gap between germline ends came to 8 bases. CDR3 amino acids: CASSGGPYEQYF. The CDR3, as DNA: TGTGCCAGCAGCGGCGGGCCCTACGAGCAGTACTTC.

The chain links TRBV6-5 to TRBJ1-5, with D perhaps matching TRBD1 (5 bases). The CDR3 is 13 residues long. Germline values: CDR1 MNHEY, CDR2 SVGAGI. Trimming took 7 bases from V and 4 from J, leaving 11 bases between them. CDR3 nucleotides: TGTGCCAGCACCCTCGGGGGGAATCAGCCCCAGCATTTT. Encoded protein: CASTLGGNQPQHF.

As concerns this clone: An end of the junction does not agree with germline; a read error may underlie this. This sequence joins TRBV5-1 and TRBJ1-4; no reliable D call. The CDR3 spans 15 residues. Germline CDR1 and CDR2: SGHRS and YFSETQ. This CDR3 is CASSLEGATVEKLVF. CDR3 coding DNA: TGCGCCAGCAGCTTGGAGGGCGCGACGGTCGAAAAACTGGTTTTT.

This chain joins TRBV28 and TRBJ1-2; unclear D gene. Germline V gene data show CDR1 as MDHEN and CDR2 as SYDVKM. The CDR3 has 14 residues. V was trimmed by 6 bases and J by 2 bases, leaving 13 bases between them. CDR3: CASRPAAGNYGYTF. The CDR3 DNA follows: TGTGCCAGCAGACCCGCCGCGGGGAACTATGGCTACACCTTC.

This sequence joins TRBV20-1 and TRBJ2-5, with a tentative D call TRBD1 (6 bases). CDR3 size: 11 residues. Germline values: CDR1 DFQATT, CDR2 SNEGSKA (reference sequence). V lost 6 bases, J lost 3 bases, and 8 bases lay in between. The CDR3 protein is CSATGKETQYF. The CDR3 DNA sequence: TGCAGTGCAACAGGGAAAGAGACCCAGTACTTC.

The chain couples TRBV30 to TRBJ1-2; D might be TRBD1 (6 bases). The CDR3 covers 14 residues. The germline gives CDR1 GTSNPN, CDR2 SVGIG (reference sequence). Trimming removed 3 bases at V and 6 bases at J, with 17 bases between. The CDR3 reads CAWRTFHRAHGYTF. The CDR3 nucleotides read TGTGCCTGGAGAACCTTCCACAGGGCCCATGGCTACACCTTC.

The chain recombines TRBV10-3 with TRBJ2-7; D possibly corresponds to TRBD2 (6 bases). Germline CDR1 is ENHRY and CDR2 is SYGVKD. With 4 bases removed from V and 3 bases from J, the gap between germline ends came to 13 bases. CDR3 size: 14 residues. CDR3 bases: TGTGCCATCAGTGGGGACTTCGGCAACTACGAGCAGTACTTC. Protein product: CAISGDFGNYEQYF.

This sequence joins TRBV5-4 and TRBJ2-1, with D possibly being TRBD1 (5 bases). The germline V gene encodes CDR1 SGHNT and CDR2 YYREEE (reference sequence). V was cut by 2 bases and J by 9 bases, with 12 bases left in between. This CDR3 is 13 amino acids long. In nucleotides, the CDR3 is TGTGCCAGCAGCTTACAGTTCCAGGGTGAGCAGTTCTTC. Its protein is CASSLQFQGEQFF.

The V gene is TRBV19, the J gene TRBJ1-5; no reliable D call. Germline V gene sequence: CDR1 LNHDA, CDR2 SQIVND (reference sequence). Trimming stripped 3 bases from V and 7 bases from J, with 10 bases between. This CDR3 has 13 residues. CDR3 bases: TGTGCCAGTAGTATGTGGGAAGGGCAGCCCCAGCATTTT. The encoded protein is CASSMWEGQPQHF.

The chain combines TRBV20-1 with TRBJ1-2, with a weak D call TRBD1 (5 bases). V lost 6 bases to trimming and J lost 7 bases, with 6 bases between them. Germline lookup yields CDR1 DFQATT and CDR2 SNEGSKA (reference sequence). This CDR3 comprises 9 residues. The CDR3 DNA sequence: TGCAGTGCGGGACGTGGCTACACCTTC. It is translated as CSAGRGYTF.

This clone was seen only a few times. The J gene is TRBJ2-1, the V gene TRBV6-4; 12 bases map to TRBD2. The V and J ends lost 4 bases and 0 bases, in that order; junction bases with no gene match: 7. This CDR3 is 18 amino acids long. The germline V gene encodes CDR1 MRHNA and CDR2 SNTAGT. DNA of the CDR3: TGTGCCAGCAGTGCCAAGACTAGCGGGAGTATCTCCTACAATGAGCAGTTCTTC. This encodes CASSAKTSGSISYNEQFF.

The genes are TRBV5-6 and TRBJ2-2, with D possibly matching TRBD2 (5 bases). Germline V lookup: CDR1 SGHDT, CDR2 YYEEEE. The CDR3 is 14 amino acids. V was trimmed by 2 bases and J by 6 bases, leaving 11 bases between them. The CDR3, as DNA: TGTGCCAGCAGCTTTGGTGGGAGTGCCGGGGAGCTGTTTTTT. It translates to CASSFGGSAGELFF.

Judged by abundance, this clone is medium-sized (0.01 to 0.1%). The chain combines TRBV7-2 with TRBJ1-1; 7 bases line up with TRBD1. Trimming removed 2 bases from V and 4 bases from J; junction bases left unmatched: 1. The germline gives CDR1 SGHTA, CDR2 FQGNSA. The CDR3 is made up of 13 amino acids. The CDR3 DNA is TGTGCCAGCAGCTTATCAGGGGGCACTGAAGCTTTCTTT. This encodes CASSLSGGTEAFF.

The rearrangement uses TRBV14 and TRBJ2-2, with D possibly being TRBD1 or TRBD2 (5 bases each). Germline V gene lookup returns CDR1 SGHDN and CDR2 FVKESK. This CDR3 is built from 13 residues. Trimming pared 3 bases from V and 7 bases from J, leaving 9 bases between. CDR3 DNA: TGTGCCAGCAGCCATCCGGGACGCGGGGAGCTGTTTTTT. This translates into CASSHPGRGELFF.

V and J are TRBV4-3 and TRBJ2-7; 9 bases map to TRBD1. The CDR3 runs to 14 residues. V trimming: 1 base; J trimming: 6 bases; junction bases outside the gene matches: 4. Germline loops: CDR1 LGHNA, CDR2 YSLEER. The CDR3 here is CASSQAGTGTEQYF. DNA of the CDR3: TGCGCCAGCAGCCAAGCCGGGACAGGGACCGAGCAGTACTTC.

This chain uses TRBV4-1 with TRBJ2-1; D may be TRBD1 or TRBD2 (5 bases each). Germline V gene lookup returns CDR1 MGHRA and CDR2 YSYEKL. CDR3 length: 16 amino acids. V lost 2 bases and J 9 bases, leaving 20 bases between the germline ends. The CDR3 loop is CASSQIDLITRGEQFF. In DNA form, the CDR3 reads TGCGCCAGCAGCCAAATTGATCTCATCACGAGGGGTGAGCAGTTCTTC.

The genes are TRBV29-1 and TRBJ2-7, with TRBD2 matching 14 bases. The CDR3 has 15 residues. Germline V gene sequence: CDR1 SQVTM, CDR2 ANQGSEA. Trimming at V came to 4 bases and at J to 6 bases, leaving 8 bases not matched to a gene. The DNA for the CDR3 is TGCAGCGTTGGGGCCGGACTAGCGGGAGGTTTCGAGCAGTACTTC. Translated: CSVGAGLAGGFEQYF.

This chain joins TRBV5-6 and TRBJ2-5, with 8 bases identical to TRBD2. Germline CDR1 reads SGHDT; CDR2 reads YYEEEE. After removal of 2 bases from V and 0 bases from J, the junction contained 9 bases not matched to a gene. This CDR3 contains 17 residues. CDR3 in DNA: TGTGCCAGCAGCTTTAAAGGACGGGGGGGAAACCAAGAGACCCAGTACTTC. Translation: CASSFKGRGGNQETQYF.